These 29 T cell receptor beta chains share one sample of origin, sequenced in a study of blood T cell repertoires in COVID-19. Method: immunoSEQ multiplex PCR; TCRdb's copy keeps in-frame clones and lacks some. The data hold 70,000 to 95,000 clones, with about 91% observed a single time. Material for sequencing was peripheral blood. The receptors derive from a woman in her sixties or seventies with acute or convalescent COVID-19.

This chain uses TRBV6-1 with TRBJ2-7; D possibly corresponds to TRBD2 (6 bases). V was clipped by 0 bases and J by 1 base, with 7 bases between them. Germline V gene data show CDR1 as MNHNS and CDR2 as SASEGT. This CDR3 spans 14 amino acids. The CDR3: CASSEAGLSYEQYF. As DNA, the CDR3 is TGTGCCAGCAGTGAAGCGGGACTGTCCTACGAGCAGTACTTC.

The rearrangement joins TRBV5-6 to TRBJ1-1; D uncertain. Germline V lookup: CDR1 SGHDT, CDR2 YYEEEE. V was cut by 2 bases and J by 3 bases, with 5 bases left in between. CDR3 length: 12 residues. In DNA, the CDR3 is TGTGCCAGCAGCTTTGGAGACACTGAAGCTTTCTTT. It is translated as CASSFGDTEAFF.

The rearrangement links TRBV5-1 to TRBJ2-2, with 7 bases that match TRBD1. Germline V lookup: CDR1 SGHRS, CDR2 YFSETQ. There are 15 residues in the CDR3. The V segment lost 5 bases and the J segment 4 bases; nucleotides outside the gene matches: 8. Here the CDR3 reads CASSPMPGGTGELFF. CDR3 DNA: TGCGCCAGCAGTCCAATGCCAGGGGGCACCGGGGAGCTGTTTTTT. Full variable domain (missing parts from reference TRBV5-1 and TRBJ2-2): KAGVTQTPRYLIKTRGQQVTLSCSPISGHRSVSWYQQTPGQGLQFLFEYFSETQRNKGNFPGRFSGRQFSNSRSEMNVSTLELGDSALYLCASSPMPGGTGELFFGEGSRLTVL.

CDR3 region: CSVAWLANTGELFF. The CDR3 DNA follows: TGCAGCGTTGCTTGGCTCGCGAACACCGGGGAGCTGTTTTTT. The chain has TRBV29-1 and TRBJ2-2; D is undetermined. Per the germline V gene, CDR1 is SQVTM and CDR2 is ANQGSEA. The CDR3 runs 14 residues. V was shortened by 4 bases and J by 0 bases, with 9 bases between the two germline ends.

The chain employs TRBV6-2 or TRBV6-3 and TRBJ2-1; 9 bases are a match to TRBD2. This CDR3 is built from 16 residues. V lost 6 bases and J lost 12; bases outside the gene matches: 18. The germline CDR1 and CDR2 sequences are MNHEY and SVGEGT. This CDR3 is CASSPIAGAYNEWQFF. CDR3 DNA sequence: TGTGCCAGCAGCCCGATAGCGGGAGCTTACAATGAGTGGCAGTTCTTC.

This clone was counted a single time. This chain's CDR3 is CASSTLAKNIQYF. As DNA, the CDR3 is TGTGCCAGTAGTACCCTAGCCAAAAACATTCAGTACTTC. V and J are TRBV19 and TRBJ2-4; D remains unclear. Germline V gene sequence: CDR1 LNHDA, CDR2 SQIVND (reference sequence). The CDR3 runs 13 residues. V was shortened by 4 bases and J by 0 bases, with 4 bases between the two germline ends.

The chain combines TRBV24-1 with TRBJ1-2; TRBD1 might be the D (5 bases). The V end was cut by 6 bases, the J end by 5 bases, with 9 bases between. CDR3 size: 12 residues. From germline, CDR1 is KGHDR and CDR2 SFDVKD. CDR3 amino acids: CATSQGTYGYTF. CDR3 nucleotide sequence: TGTGCCACCAGTCAGGGAACATATGGCTACACCTTC.

This sequence joins TRBV7-9 and TRBJ2-5; perhaps TRBD1 as D (5 bases). The CDR3 consists of 13 residues. Trimming removed 5 bases at V and 3 bases at J, with 10 bases between. The germline gives CDR1 SEHNR, CDR2 FQNEAQ (reference sequence). The CDR3: CASSPGREETQYF. The CDR3 nucleotides are TGTGCCAGCAGCCCTGGCAGGGAAGAGACCCAGTACTTC.

V gene TRBV7-9 combines with J gene TRBJ2-4; TRBD1 agrees at 7 bases. Trimming at V came to 4 bases and at J to 6 bases, leaving 3 bases not matched to a gene. The CDR3 runs 13 residues. Looked up from germline, CDR1 is SEHNR and CDR2 is FQNEAQ (reference sequence). The DNA of the CDR3 is TGTGCCAGCAGCTCCCGGGACAGAAACATTCAGTACTTC. Protein: CASSSRDRNIQYF.

The chain is built from TRBV24-1 and TRBJ1-2; tentatively, D is TRBD1 (6 bases). Trimming pared 2 bases from V and 8 bases from J, leaving 14 bases between. The CDR3 is 14 residues long. Germline V gene data show CDR1 as KGHDR and CDR2 as SFDVKD. DNA for the CDR3: TGTGCCACCAGTGATTCTAGGGGGATCAAAGGCTACACCTTC. It is translated as CATSDSRGIKGYTF.

V usage is TRBV7-8 and J usage is TRBJ2-1; 10 bases match TRBD2. CDR1 SGHVS and CDR2 FQNEAQ come from the germline V gene. This CDR3 spans 19 amino acids. Germline trimming cut 2 bases from V and 6 bases from J; bases unmatched to any gene: 16. The CDR3 bases are TGTGCCAGCAGCTTAACTGGGCACTCCGGGGCTAGCGGGGGCAATGAGCAGTTCTTC. Its protein is CASSLTGHSGASGGNEQFF.

CDR3 residues: CASSRTLPGARAGELFF. In DNA form, the CDR3 reads TGTGCCAGCTCACGAACACTTCCAGGGGCGCGGGCCGGGGAGCTGTTTTTT. This chain links TRBV18 with TRBJ2-2; maybe TRBD1 (6 bases). Trimming removed 4 bases at V and 6 bases at J, with 21 bases between. Germline CDR1 KGHSH, CDR2 LQKENI. CDR3 length: 17 amino acids.

In its sample, this clone was seen once. This sequence joins TRBV5-1 and TRBJ2-2, with D possibly matching TRBD1 (6 bases). CDR3 length: 14 residues. V lost 4 bases to trimming and J lost 6 bases, with 13 bases between them. Per germline, CDR1 SGHRS and CDR2 YFSETQ. CDR3 bases: TGCGCCAGCAGCGTGGACAGCTGGGCCGGGGAGCTGTTTTTT. It translates to CASSVDSWAGELFF.

The CDR3 sequence is CASSTGTGKSWANVLTF. The CDR3 DNA sequence: TGTGCCAGTAGCACCGGGACAGGGAAGTCTTGGGCCAACGTCCTGACTTTC. The chain joins TRBV19 to TRBJ2-6, with 9 positions matching TRBD1. Trimming removed 6 bases from V and 5 bases from J; junction bases left unmatched: 11. Germline V CDR1 and CDR2: LNHDA, SQIVND (reference sequence). This CDR3 contains 17 residues.

The V call is TRBV4-1, the J call TRBJ2-5; D is possibly TRBD2 (6 bases). The CDR3 contains 13 residues. Deletions cut 2 bases from V and 4 bases from J, with 8 bases between. Germline V CDR1 and CDR2: MGHRA, YSYEKL. The CDR3 region has the DNA TGCGCCAGCAGCCAATGGCGGGGAGAGACCCAGTACTTC. Translation: CASSQWRGETQYF.

This chain connects TRBV7-3 to TRBJ2-7; 9 bases align to TRBD2. The V and J ends lost 2 bases and 5 bases, in that order; junction bases with no gene match: 7. Germline CDR1 SGHTA, CDR2 FQGTGA. This CDR3 is 15 amino acids long. In DNA, the CDR3 is TGTGCCAGCAGCTTAGCGGGACTAGCTAAGGACGAGCAGTACTTC. It is translated as CASSLAGLAKDEQYF. Using reference TRBV7-3 and TRBJ2-7 for the parts outside the CDR3, the full variable domain is GAGVSQTPSNKVTEKGKYVELRCDPISGHTALYWYRQSLGQGPEFLIYFQGTGAADDSGLPNDRFFAVRPEGSVSTLKIQRTERGDSAVYLCASSLAGLAKDEQYFGPGTRLTVT.

The V call is TRBV29-1, the J call TRBJ2-2; 7 nucleotides agree with TRBD2. Germline CDR1 is SQVTM and CDR2 is ANQGSEA. This CDR3 has 14 amino acids. J lost 2 bases, V lost 5 bases, and 5 bases had no gene match. The CDR3 protein is CSVSGEGNTGELFF. As DNA, the CDR3 is TGCAGCGTTTCCGGGGAGGGAAACACCGGGGAGCTGTTTTTT.

The J gene is TRBJ1-4, the V gene TRBV7-9; no firm D call. Germline CDR1 is SEHNR and CDR2 is FQNEAQ (reference sequence). With 1 base removed from V and 3 bases from J, the gap between germline ends came to 6 bases. The CDR3 has 14 amino acids. The DNA for the CDR3 is TGTGCCAGCAGCTTAGGGCAGTCTAATGAAAAACTGTTTTTT. Translation gives CASSLGQSNEKLFF.

CDR3 amino acids: CSVCGGLGTDTQYF. The CDR3 DNA sequence: TGCAGCGTATGTGGAGGGTTGGGCACAGATACGCAGTATTTT. V and J are TRBV29-1 and TRBJ2-3, with D possibly TRBD2 on 6 matching bases. The CDR3 totals 14 residues. Germline lookup yields CDR1 SQVTM and CDR2 ANQGSEA. With 6 bases removed from V and 1 base from J, the gap between germline ends came to 14 bases.

J is TRBJ2-1 and V is TRBV5-1, with TRBD1 matching over 8 bases. The germline V gene encodes CDR1 SGHRS and CDR2 YFSETQ. The ends lost 5 bases at V and 8 bases at J; junction bases unmatched: 9. The CDR3 consists of 14 residues. CDR3 amino acids: CASSVGQGFDEQFF. In nucleotides, the CDR3 is TGCGCCAGCAGTGTTGGACAGGGCTTCGATGAGCAGTTCTTC. The full variable domain, completed using reference TRBV5-1 and TRBJ2-1, is KAGVTQTPRYLIKTRGQQVTLSCSPISGHRSVSWYQQTPGQGLQFLFEYFSETQRNKGNFPGRFSGRQFSNSRSEMNVSTLELGDSALYLCASSVGQGFDEQFFGPGTRLTVL.

The chain has TRBV27 and TRBJ1-4, with a weak D call TRBD1 (5 bases). Trimming took 6 bases from V and 8 from J, leaving 22 bases between them. Germline V CDR1 and CDR2: MNHEY, SMNVEV (reference sequence). This CDR3 spans 16 amino acids. The CDR3 region is CASRTLTGTLEEKLFF. CDR3 nucleotides: TGTGCCAGCAGAACCTTAACCGGGACTTTAGAGGAAAAACTGTTTTTT.

This clone came up a few times. This chain links TRBV7-9 with TRBJ1-4; no clear D. V gave up 1 base and J gave up 0 bases, with 6 bases separating them. CDR3 size: 15 residues. Germline V gene sequence: CDR1 SEHNR, CDR2 FQNEAQ (reference sequence). CDR3: CASSLGRSTNEKLFF. The DNA of the CDR3 is TGTGCCAGCAGCTTAGGGCGGTCAACTAATGAAAAACTGTTTTTT.

V usage is TRBV5-1 and J usage is TRBJ2-5; tentatively, D is TRBD1 (5 bases). CDR1 and CDR2 from the germline V gene are SGHRS and YFSETQ. V dropped 4 bases and J dropped 0 bases, with 10 bases sitting between them. CDR3 length equals 14 residues. CDR3 region: CASSPIRDQETQYF. CDR3 in DNA: TGCGCCAGCAGCCCAATCAGGGACCAAGAGACCCAGTACTTC. Full variable domain (remainder filled in from reference TRBV5-1 and TRBJ2-5): KAGVTQTPRYLIKTRGQQVTLSCSPISGHRSVSWYQQTPGQGLQFLFEYFSETQRNKGNFPGRFSGRQFSNSRSEMNVSTLELGDSALYLCASSPIRDQETQYFGPGTRLLVL.

This clone was observed a few times. The chain uses TRBV5-4 and TRBJ2-4, with a possible D match to TRBD2 (6 bases). V was cut by 3 bases and J by 8 bases, with 15 bases left in between. There are 14 residues in the CDR3. From germline, CDR1 is SGHNT and CDR2 YYREEE (reference sequence). CDR3 in amino acids: CASSSGGKGDIQYF. The DNA of the CDR3 is TGTGCCAGCAGCTCCGGAGGGAAAGGGGACATTCAGTACTTC.

The V gene is TRBV11-2, the J gene TRBJ2-7, with a possible D match to TRBD2 (6 bases). The V end lost 4 bases, the J end lost 3 bases, and 22 bases lay between the germline ends. The length of the CDR3 is 17 residues. Germline V gene data show CDR1 as SGHAT and CDR2 as FQNNGV. The CDR3: CASSSLRGRGLNYEQYF. In nucleotides, the CDR3 is TGTGCCAGCAGCTCGCTGCGCGGGCGGGGATTGAACTACGAGCAGTACTTC.

This CDR3 is CASSAQGSVNTEAFF. For the CDR3, the DNA is TGTGCCAGCAGTGCTCAGGGATCAGTGAACACTGAAGCTTTCTTT. The V gene is TRBV27, the J gene TRBJ1-1, with D perhaps TRBD1 (5 bases). The V end was cut by 5 bases, the J end by 0 bases, with 13 bases between. The CDR3 extends over 15 amino acids. Germline loops: CDR1 MNHEY, CDR2 SMNVEV (reference sequence).

The rearrangement joins TRBV10-3 to TRBJ1-1; D call uncertain. CDR3 length equals 13 residues. Looked up from germline, CDR1 is ENHRY and CDR2 is SYGVKD. Trimming took off 3 bases at V and 1 base at J, with 6 bases between the two ends. The CDR3 region has the DNA TGTGCCATCAGTGATCGGGAGAACACTGAAGCTTTCTTT. As protein: CAISDRENTEAFF.

This chain connects TRBV3-1 (or the pseudogene TRBV3-2) to TRBJ2-3, with TRBD2 matching over 7 bases. The germline V gene encodes CDR1 LGHDT and CDR2 YNNKEL (reference sequence). J gave up 1 base and V 5 bases, and 18 bases lay outside the gene matches. This CDR3 spans 19 amino acids. CDR3 DNA: TGTGCCAGCAGCACCAGGGCGCGGGAGACCAAACCTGGCACAGATACGCAGTATTTT. This translates into CASSTRARETKPGTDTQYF.

This sequence joins TRBV24-1 and TRBJ1-2; D is unclear. Germline CDR1 is KGHDR and CDR2 is SFDVKD. This CDR3 comprises 11 residues. Trimming took off 6 bases at V and 6 bases at J, with 7 bases between the two ends. In DNA form, the CDR3 reads TGTGCCACCAGTCGAGGAAATGGCTACACCTTC. Translating gives CATSRGNGYTF.